This T cell receptor beta chain appears in the sequencing data of a study of blood T cell repertoires in COVID-19. CDR1 is KGHSH, CDR2 LQKENI, per germline. V lost 6 bases and J lost 4; bases outside the gene matches: 10. The CDR3 totals 15 residues. Cohort assignment relied on participant-reported clinical history. Sequencing used immunoSEQ multiplex PCR; TCRdb keeps in-frame clones, though not all of them. The top ten clones hold about 4% of a sample with about 120,000 clones, 84% of them seen once. The receptor was derived from a woman aged 30 to 39 who had recovered from COVID-19. The chain uses TRBV18 and TRBJ1-1; 8 bases are a match to TRBD1. Sequences were obtained from PBMCs or T cells enriched from blood (not recorded which). The CDR3 region has the DNA TGTGCCAGCTCCCAGACCGGACAGGGAGGCACTGAAGCTTTCTTT. It yields the protein CASSQTGQGGTEAFF.